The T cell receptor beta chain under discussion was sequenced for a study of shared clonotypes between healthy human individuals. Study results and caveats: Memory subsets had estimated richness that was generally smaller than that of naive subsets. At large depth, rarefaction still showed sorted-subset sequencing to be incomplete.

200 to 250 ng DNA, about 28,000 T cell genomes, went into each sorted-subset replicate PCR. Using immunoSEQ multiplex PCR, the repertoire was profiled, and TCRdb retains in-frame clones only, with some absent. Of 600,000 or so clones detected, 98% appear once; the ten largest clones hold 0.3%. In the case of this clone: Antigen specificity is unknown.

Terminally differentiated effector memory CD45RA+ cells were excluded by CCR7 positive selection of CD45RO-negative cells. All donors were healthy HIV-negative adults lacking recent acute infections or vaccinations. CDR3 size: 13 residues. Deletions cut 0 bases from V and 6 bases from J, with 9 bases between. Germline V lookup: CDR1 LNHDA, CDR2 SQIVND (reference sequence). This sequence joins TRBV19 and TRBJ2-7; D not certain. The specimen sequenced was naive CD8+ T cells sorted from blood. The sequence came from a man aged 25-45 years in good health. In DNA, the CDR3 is TGTGCCAGTAGTATAGATCCTCGGGCCGAGCAGTACTTC. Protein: CASSIDPRAEQYF. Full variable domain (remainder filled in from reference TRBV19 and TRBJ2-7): DGGITQSPKYLFRKEGQNVTLSCEQNLNHDAMYWYRQDPGQGLRLIYYSQIVNDFQKGDIAEGYSVSREKKESFPLTVTSAQKNPTAFYLCASSIDPRAEQYFGPGTRLTVT.